The 10 T cell receptor beta chains below all came from one sample that was sequenced in a study of T cells in Graves' hyperthyroidism and ophthalmopathy. From RNA transcripts, TCR beta CDR3 regions were amplified. TCR CDR3 underwent first-round RT-PCR with the HTBI primer set. TCRdb itself ran the multiplex PCR reads through MiXCR, one entry per CDR3 protein. The sample has 250,000 to 300,000 distinct CDR3 sequences; less than 15% are singletons. Sequenced input: blood. The receptors were sampled from a woman in her thirties or forties with Graves' hyperthyroidism that later progressed to Graves' ophthalmopathy.

This clonotype was recorded at least ten times. The J gene is TRBJ1-5, the V gene TRBV20-1; D perhaps matches TRBD1 (5 bases). V lost 1 base, J lost 3 bases, and 16 bases lay in between. CDR1 and CDR2 (germline): DFQATT, SNEGSKA (reference sequence). The CDR3 length is 16 residues. CDR3 sequence reads: CSARAPSWGDNQPQHF. CDR3 coding DNA: TGCAGTGCTAGAGCACCTTCATGGGGCGACAATCAGCCCCAGCATTTT.

This clonotype showed up many times. J is TRBJ2-5 and V is TRBV9; D uncertain. V was pared by 0 bases and J by 9 bases, with 9 bases between. This CDR3 comprises 12 residues. From germline, CDR1 is SGDLS and CDR2 YYNGEE. CDR3 coding DNA: TGTGCCAGCAGCGTAGGGGGTTATCCCCAGTACTTC. This sequence encodes CASSVGGYPQYF.

This clonotype was found many times. This chain uses TRBV30 with TRBJ2-1, with D hard to call. This CDR3 is built from 15 residues. From germline, CDR1 is GTSNPN and CDR2 SVGIG (reference sequence). Trimming shortened V by 4 bases and J by 8 bases, and 21 bases separated the two germline ends. CDR3 sequence reads: CAWKSSTYQRDEQFF. The CDR3 nucleotides are TGTGCCTGGAAATCGTCTACCTATCAGCGCGATGAGCAGTTCTTC.

In its sample, this clonotype was seen many times. The chain links TRBV28 to TRBJ1-4, with D maybe TRBD1 (5 bases). CDR1 is MDHEN and CDR2 is SYDVKM in the germline V gene. This CDR3 is 12 amino acids long. V was clipped by 10 bases and J by 8 bases, with 14 bases between them. The CDR3 spells CATSGLGEKLFF. The CDR3 nucleotides read TGTGCCACCTCAGGGCTCGGAGAAAAACTGTTTTTT.

This clonotype was recorded at least ten times. The chain links TRBV7-3 to TRBJ2-6; D gene unclear. CDR3 length: 16 residues. Germline CDR1 is SGHTA and CDR2 is FQGTGA. The V gene lost 5 bases and the J gene lost 2 bases, with 13 bases spanning the gap. As DNA, the CDR3 is TGTGCCAGCAGCGCCTCAGCCATTACTGGGGCCAACGTCCTGACTTTC. Encoded protein: CASSASAITGANVLTF.

This clonotype was detected ten times or more. This chain connects TRBV2 to TRBJ2-2, with 10 bases matching TRBD2. V shed 9 bases, J shed 2 bases, and the junction held 6 bases outside the gene matches. The CDR3 is 15 amino acids. CDR1 SNHLY and CDR2 FYNNEI come from the germline V gene. CDR3 sequence reads: CASIGLAVNTGELFF. Here the CDR3 DNA reads TGTGCCAGTATAGGACTAGCGGTTAACACCGGGGAGCTGTTTTTT.

This chain connects TRBV12-3 or TRBV12-4 to TRBJ1-1; D gene unclear. V was shortened by 6 bases and J by 11 bases, with 10 bases between the two germline ends. CDR3 length equals 10 residues. CDR3 loop: CASSLHGAFF. The CDR3 nucleotides are TGTGCCAGCAGCCTTCACGGGGCTTTCTTT.

This clonotype was detected ten times or more. V and J are TRBV2 and TRBJ1-3, with 7 positions matching TRBD1. The CDR3 runs 12 residues. The germline gives CDR1 SNHLY, CDR2 FYNNEI. The junction had 3 bases not matched to a gene; V was cut back by 7 bases and J by 6 bases. CDR3 loop: CASKGGTNTIYF. In DNA, the CDR3 is TGTGCCAGCAAAGGGGGCACAAACACCATATATTTT.

This chain joins TRBV6-1 and TRBJ2-5, with D tentatively TRBD1 (5 bases). Germline-derived CDR1 and CDR2 are MNHNS and SASEGT. This CDR3 has 13 amino acids. The ends were cut back, 5 bases at V and 4 bases at J, with 11 bases in the middle. The CDR3 is CASSPRRGETQYF. DNA of the CDR3: TGTGCCAGCAGTCCTCGTAGGGGAGAGACCCAGTACTTC.

This clonotype was seen repeatedly, ten times or more. The rearrangement uses TRBV3-1 and TRBJ2-1, with 9 bases lining up with TRBD2. Losses at the gene ends were 6 bases for V and 7 bases for J; bases not matched to a gene: 16. The germline CDR1 and CDR2 sequences are LGHDT and YNNKEL (reference sequence). The CDR3 has 17 amino acids. CDR3 residues: CASRHGVWREGLNEQFF. In DNA, the CDR3 is TGTGCCAGCAGGCATGGTGTATGGCGGGAGGGCCTTAATGAGCAGTTCTTC.